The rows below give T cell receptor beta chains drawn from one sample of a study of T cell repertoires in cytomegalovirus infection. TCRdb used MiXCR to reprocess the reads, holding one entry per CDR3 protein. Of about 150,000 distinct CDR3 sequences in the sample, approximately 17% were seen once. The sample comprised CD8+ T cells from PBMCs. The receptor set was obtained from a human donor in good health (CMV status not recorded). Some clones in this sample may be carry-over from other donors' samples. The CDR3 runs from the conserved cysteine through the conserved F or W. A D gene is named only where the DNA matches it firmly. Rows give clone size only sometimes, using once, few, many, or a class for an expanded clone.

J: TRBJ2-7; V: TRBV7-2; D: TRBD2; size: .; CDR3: CASSSSGRAYEQYF; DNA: TGTGCCAGCAGTTCTAGCGGGAGGGCCTACGAGCAGTACTTC
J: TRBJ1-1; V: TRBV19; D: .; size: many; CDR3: CASSIYRDTEAFF; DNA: TGTGCCAGTAGTATTTACAGGGACACTGAAGCTTTCTTT
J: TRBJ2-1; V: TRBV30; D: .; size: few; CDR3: CAWSVLVSGNEQFF; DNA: TGTGCCTGGAGTGTACTAGTCAGTGGCAATGAGCAGTTCTTC
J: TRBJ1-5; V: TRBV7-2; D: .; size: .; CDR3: CASSLESANQPQHF; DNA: TGTGCCAGCAGCTTAGAGTCGGCGAATCAGCCCCAGCATTTT
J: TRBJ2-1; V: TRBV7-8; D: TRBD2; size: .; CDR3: CASSAQLAYSSYNEQFF; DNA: TGTGCCAGCAGCGCTCAACTAGCGTACAGCTCCTACAATGAGCAGTTCTTC
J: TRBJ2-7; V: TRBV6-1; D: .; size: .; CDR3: CASRAYVGEQYF; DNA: TGTGCCAGCAGGGCTTACGTAGGCGAGCAGTACTTC
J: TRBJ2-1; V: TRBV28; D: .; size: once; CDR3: CASSTAGVNNEQFF; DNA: TGTGCCAGCAGTACGGCGGGCGTCAACAATGAGCAGTTCTTC
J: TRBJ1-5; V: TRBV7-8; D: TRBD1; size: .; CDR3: CASSLGQAHQPQHF; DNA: TGTGCCAGCAGCCTAGGACAGGCCCATCAGCCCCAGCATTTT
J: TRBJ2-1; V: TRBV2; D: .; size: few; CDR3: CANPLGESSYNEQFF; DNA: TGTGCCAACCCTCTAGGTGAGAGTTCCTACAATGAGCAGTTCTTC
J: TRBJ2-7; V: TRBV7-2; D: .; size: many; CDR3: CASSLAGPEQYF; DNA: TGTGCCAGCAGCTTAGCCGGACCGGAGCAGTACTTC
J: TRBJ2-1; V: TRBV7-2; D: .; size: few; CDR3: CASSLGSGARWSYNEQFF; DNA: TGTGCCAGCAGCTTAGGGTCGGGAGCCAGGTGGTCCTACAATGAGCAGTTCTTC
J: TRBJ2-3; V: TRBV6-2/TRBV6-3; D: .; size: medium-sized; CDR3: CASSSRRDHLYTQYF; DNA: TGTGCCAGCAGTTCTCGGAGGGATCACTTGTATACGCAGTATTTT
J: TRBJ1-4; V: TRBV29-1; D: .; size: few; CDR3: CSIGTGSADEKLFF; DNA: TGCAGCATCGGAACAGGGTCTGCCGATGAAAAACTGTTTTTT
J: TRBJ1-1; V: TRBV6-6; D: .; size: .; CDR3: CASSYSSKTAEAFF; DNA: TGTGCCAGCAGTTACTCGAGTAAAACAGCAGAAGCTTTCTTT
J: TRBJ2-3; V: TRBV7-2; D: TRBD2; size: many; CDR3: CASSLAGGLDTQYF; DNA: TGTGCCAGCAGCCTAGCGGGGGGACTGGATACGCAGTATTTT
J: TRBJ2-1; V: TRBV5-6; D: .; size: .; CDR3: CASSETSRDEQFF; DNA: TGTGCCAGCAGCGAAACTTCCCGGGATGAGCAGTTCTTC
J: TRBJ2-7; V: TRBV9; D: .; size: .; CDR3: CASSVAGASSYEQYF; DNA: TGTGCCAGCAGCGTAGCCGGGGCGAGCTCCTACGAGCAGTACTTC
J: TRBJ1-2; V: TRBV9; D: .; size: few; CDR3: CASSQNLYGYTF; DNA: TGTGCCAGCAGCCAAAACCTTTATGGCTACACCTTC
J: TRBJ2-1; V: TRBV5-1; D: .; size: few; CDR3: CASSLAVGLPDHNEQFF; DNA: TGCGCCAGCAGCTTGGCCGTAGGCCTACCCGATCACAATGAGCAGTTCTTC
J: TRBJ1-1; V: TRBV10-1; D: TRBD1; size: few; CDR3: CASINTGGGGEAFF; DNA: TGCGCCAGCATTAATACAGGGGGCGGAGGTGAAGCTTTCTTT
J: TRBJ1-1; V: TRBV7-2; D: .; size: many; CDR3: CASSLVSGNTEAFF; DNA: TGTGCCAGCAGCTTAGTTTCGGGGAACACTGAAGCTTTCTTT
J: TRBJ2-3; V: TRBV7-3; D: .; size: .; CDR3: CASSAPGTSTDTQYF; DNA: TGTGCCAGCAGCGCCCCCGGGACTAGCACAGATACGCAGTATTTT
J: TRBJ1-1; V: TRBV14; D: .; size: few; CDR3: CASSPKSGPPEAFF; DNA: TGTGCCAGCAGCCCTAAGAGCGGCCCCCCCGAAGCTTTCTTT
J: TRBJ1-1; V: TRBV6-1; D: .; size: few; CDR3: CASRPTVVSQNTEAFF; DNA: TGTGCCAGCAGGCCGACCGTGGTGAGCCAGAACACTGAAGCTTTCTTT
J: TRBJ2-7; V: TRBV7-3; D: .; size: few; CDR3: CASSPDGGPQYF; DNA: TGTGCCAGCAGCCCAGACGGGGGTCCGCAGTACTTC
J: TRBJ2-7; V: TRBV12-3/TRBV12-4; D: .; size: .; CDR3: CASSLLGGRYEQYF; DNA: TGTGCCAGCAGTTTATTGGGGGGGCGCTACGAGCAGTACTTC
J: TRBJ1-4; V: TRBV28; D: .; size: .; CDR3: CASSLMRTTNEKLFF; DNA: TGTGCCAGCAGTTTGATGCGCACAACTAATGAAAAACTGTTTTTT
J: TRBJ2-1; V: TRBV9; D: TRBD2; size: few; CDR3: CASSVGSGAHNEQFF; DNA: TGTGCCAGCAGCGTAGGGAGCGGGGCACACAATGAGCAGTTCTTC
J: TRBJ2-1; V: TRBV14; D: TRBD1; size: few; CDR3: CASSPRRTGGHEQFF; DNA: TGTGCCAGCAGCCCCCGGAGGACAGGGGGTCATGAGCAGTTCTTC
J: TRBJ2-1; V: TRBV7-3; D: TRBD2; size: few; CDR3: CASSLRPPGLAGDYNEQFF; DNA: TGTGCCAGCAGCTTAAGGCCCCCCGGACTAGCGGGAGACTACAATGAGCAGTTCTTC
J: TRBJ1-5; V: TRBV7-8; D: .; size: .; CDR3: CASSNALGGRALNQPQHF; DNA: TGTGCCAGCAGCAATGCACTCGGGGGCCGAGCCCTTAATCAGCCCCAGCATTTT
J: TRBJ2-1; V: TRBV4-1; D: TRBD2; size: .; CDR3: CASSQADRLAGGNEQFF; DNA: TGCGCCAGCAGCCAAGCGGATAGACTAGCGGGAGGCAATGAGCAGTTCTTC
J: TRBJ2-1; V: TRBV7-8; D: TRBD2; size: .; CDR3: CASSVGTSGGASNEQFF; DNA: TGTGCCAGCAGCGTGGGGACTAGCGGGGGGGCGAGTAATGAGCAGTTCTTC
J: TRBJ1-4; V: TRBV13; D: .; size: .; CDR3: CASSSGLHNEKLFF; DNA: TGTGCCAGCAGCTCGGGACTCCATAATGAAAAACTGTTTTTT
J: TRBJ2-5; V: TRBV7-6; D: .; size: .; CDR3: CASSFEWGAAETQYF; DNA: TGTGCCAGCAGCTTTGAGTGGGGAGCCGCTGAGACCCAGTACTTC
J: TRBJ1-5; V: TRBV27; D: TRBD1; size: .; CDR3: CASSRGQRQPQHF; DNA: TGTGCCAGCAGCAGGGGGCAGAGACAGCCCCAGCATTTT
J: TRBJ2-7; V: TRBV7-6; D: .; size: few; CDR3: CASSLEVGTYEQYF; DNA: TGTGCCAGCAGCTTAGAAGTGGGGACCTACGAGCAGTACTTC
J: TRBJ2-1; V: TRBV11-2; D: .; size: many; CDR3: CASSLTSRSDNEQFF; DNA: TGTGCCAGCAGCCTTACTAGCCGTTCCGACAATGAGCAGTTCTTC
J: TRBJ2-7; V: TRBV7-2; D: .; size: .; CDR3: CASSFLEWVEQYF; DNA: TGTGCCAGCAGCTTCCTAGAGTGGGTCGAGCAGTACTTC
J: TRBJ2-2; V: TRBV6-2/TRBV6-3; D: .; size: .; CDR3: CASGGRGTGELFF; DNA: TGTGCCAGCGGGGGTCGCGGTACCGGGGAGCTGTTTTTT
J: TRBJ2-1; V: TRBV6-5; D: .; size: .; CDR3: CASISGLHNEQFF; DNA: TGTGCCAGCATTTCAGGATTGCACAATGAGCAGTTCTTC
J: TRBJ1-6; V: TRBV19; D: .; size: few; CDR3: CASSISTVPGSPLHF; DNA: TGTGCCAGTAGTATCTCGACAGTACCGGGTTCACCCCTCCACTTT
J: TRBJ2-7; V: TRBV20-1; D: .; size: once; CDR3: CSARVLGLIRQYF; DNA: TGCAGTGCTAGAGTTCTTGGGTTGATACGGCAGTACTTC
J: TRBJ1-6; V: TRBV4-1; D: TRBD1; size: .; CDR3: CASSQASTGSGSPLHF; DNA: TGCGCCAGCAGCCAAGCATCGACAGGGTCTGGATCACCCCTCCACTTT
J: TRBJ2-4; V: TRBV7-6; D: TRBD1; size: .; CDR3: CASSLGPPDRGFVKNIQYF; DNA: TGTGCCAGCAGCTTAGGCCCCCCGGACAGGGGCTTTGTCAAAAACATTCAGTACTTC
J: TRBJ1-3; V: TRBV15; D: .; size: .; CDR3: CATSRDRSSGNNIYF; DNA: TGTGCCACCAGCAGAGATCGGAGCTCTGGAAACAACATATATTTT
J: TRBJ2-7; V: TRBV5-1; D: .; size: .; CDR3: CASSPGHSSVLPEQYF; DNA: TGCGCCAGCAGCCCCGGACACTCCTCAGTCTTACCAGAGCAGTACTTC
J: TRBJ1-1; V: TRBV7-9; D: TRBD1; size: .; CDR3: CASSSGQEAFF; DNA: TGTGCCAGCAGCTCCGGACAGGAGGCTTTCTTT
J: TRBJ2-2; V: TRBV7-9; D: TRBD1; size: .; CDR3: CASSYSGTGRKGELFF; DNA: TGTGCCAGCAGTTATTCCGGGACAGGACGTAAAGGGGAGCTGTTTTTT
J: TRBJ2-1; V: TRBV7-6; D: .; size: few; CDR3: CASSAGQLYNEQFF; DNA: TGTGCCAGCAGCGCGGGACAGTTATACAATGAGCAGTTCTTC
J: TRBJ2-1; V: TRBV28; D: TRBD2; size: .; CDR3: CASSSLFRTSGSSYNEQFF; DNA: TGTGCCAGCAGTTCGCTATTCCGGACTAGCGGGAGCTCCTACAATGAGCAGTTCTTC
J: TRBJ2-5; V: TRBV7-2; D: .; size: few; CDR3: CATEPSPPVAGYQETQYF; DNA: TGTGCCACCGAACCCTCTCCACCCGTCGCCGGGTACCAAGAGACCCAGTACTTC
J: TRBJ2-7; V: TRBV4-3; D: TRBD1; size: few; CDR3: CASSQEDRLPYEQYF; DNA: TGCGCCAGCAGCCAAGAGGACAGGTTACCCTACGAGCAGTACTTC